This T cell receptor beta chain was profiled in a study of blood T cells in healthy people across ages (dated by TCRdb to the mid-2010s). Background on the whole study: In model experiments, template switching captured about one uniquely barcoded TCR beta cDNA molecule for every two T cells. The donors were split into four age groups: young (average about 16 years), middle-aged (roughly 42), aged (over 55) and long-lived (about 82). For two donors (one aged 18 to 29 and one aged 80 or older), the study analyzed two additional independent replicas of 1 million unique cDNA reads from the same blood draw. Using deep sequencing normalized with unique cDNA molecular identifiers, the study measured how TCR beta repertoire diversity changes with age. To avoid experimental bias, donors of different ages were spread randomly across the sequencing lanes. Study-wide findings and limitations: Total diversity estimates from one million sequenced T cells were considered lower bounds and underestimates. The long-lived group showed more naive CD4+ T cells, fewer expanded clones and increased TCR diversity than the aged group, suggesting age selection. As age increased, observed TCR beta diversity per million T cells dropped in a roughly linear way, and a significant reduction was already evident by age about 40. The CMV infection status of donors was not known, potentially confounding age-related changes in expanded clonotypes. Because profiling used bulk unsorted PBMCs, naive and antigen-experienced compartments could not be compared conclusively. There was a strong correlation between observed TCR beta diversity and the percentage of naive T cells measured by flow cytometry.

Library preparation was by 5' RACE. A second PCR of about 6 to 11 cycles was performed with a sample-barcoded 5' primer and a J-beta primer mix. A unique molecular identifier was introduced onto each TCR beta cDNA molecule by a template-switch 5' adaptor carrying 12 random nucleotides. Each sample yielded at least 2.5 million CDR3-containing paired-end reads. The Mint cDNA synthesis kit, primed by a TRBC-specific oligonucleotide, was used to synthesize first-strand cDNA from all RNA. Following uracil-DNA glycosylase treatment, all cDNA underwent a first 18-cycle PCR with the universal primers M1SS and BC2_uni_R. Processing in the source paper ran as follows. For normalization, 1 million high-quality reads, each with a distinct molecular identifier, were randomly selected from each sample. Instead of being binned into consensus sequences, reads with shared molecular identifiers were discarded. MiTCR, set to a Q25 quality threshold and the strictest error-elimination algorithm, was used for CDR3 identification, clonotype clustering and error correction. A nonparametric unseen species model using Euler transformation provided a lower-bound estimate of total TCR beta diversity. TCRdb reworked the public reads: Q25 trimming with fastp, MiXCR clone assembly, productive beta chains retained. A single entry per CDR3 protein holds the most common genes and DNA from its merged rows. It is TCRdb's table, rather than the study itself, that gives the V and J calls and clone size. Present in this sample are around 1,900,000 distinct CDR3 sequences, roughly 43% of which were seen just once. The ten largest clones add up to 23% of the sample.

A word on this clonotype: There is no known antigen for this receptor. One base away there is no much larger clone; base qualities are not given.

The donors were under 40 Caucasian individuals from Russia, aged roughly 6 to 100 years, who were systemically healthy. Each donor gave roughly 9 milliliters of peripheral blood, drawn into EDTA-treated Vacutainer tubes. Ficoll-Paque density-gradient centrifugation was used to isolate PBMCs, with at least 7 million per sample. Total RNA, at least 5 micrograms per sample, was extracted from PBMCs with Trizol reagent. The percentages of naive CD45RAhigh/CD27high T cells were determined by flow cytometry on a PBMC aliquot from every donor. The CDR3 covers 16 residues, taking in both the cysteine and the phenylalanine. This entry keeps only the CDR3 DNA: 48 bases, framed from base 1. Trimming costs V 3 bases and J 0 bases, and their ends lie 12 bases apart. CDR1 and CDR2, looked up from the germline V gene (reference sequence), are LNHDA and SQIVND.

The receptor chain draws on TRBV19 and TRBJ2-1; perhaps TRBD1 is the D gene, with 5 bases matching. The sequencing input was blood. The clonotype originates from a human donor in good health. The DNA reads TGTGCCAGTAGTATCCGGACATTAATCTCCTACAATGAGCAGTTCTTC. Protein translation: CASSIRTLISYNEQFF.